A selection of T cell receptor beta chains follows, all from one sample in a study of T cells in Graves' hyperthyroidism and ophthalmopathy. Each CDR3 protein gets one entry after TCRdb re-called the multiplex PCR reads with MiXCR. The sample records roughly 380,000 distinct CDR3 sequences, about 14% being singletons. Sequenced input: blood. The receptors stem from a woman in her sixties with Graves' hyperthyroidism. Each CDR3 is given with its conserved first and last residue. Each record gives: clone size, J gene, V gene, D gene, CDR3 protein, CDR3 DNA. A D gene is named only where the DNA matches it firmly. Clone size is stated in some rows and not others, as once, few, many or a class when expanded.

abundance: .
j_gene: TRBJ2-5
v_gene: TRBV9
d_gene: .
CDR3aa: CASSVDLWETQYF
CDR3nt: TGTGCCAGCAGCGTAGACCTGTGGGAGACCCAGTACTTC

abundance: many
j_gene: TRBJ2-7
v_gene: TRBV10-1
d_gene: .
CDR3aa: CASSEGSGSYEQYF
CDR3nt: TGCGCCAGCAGTGAGGGTAGCGGCTCCTACGAGCAGTACTTC

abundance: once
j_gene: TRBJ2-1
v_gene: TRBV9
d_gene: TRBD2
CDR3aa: CASSVSGGYNEQFF
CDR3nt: TGTGCCAGCAGCGTAAGCGGGGGCTACAATGAGCAGTTCTTC

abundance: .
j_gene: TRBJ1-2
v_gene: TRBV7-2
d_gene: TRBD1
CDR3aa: CASSQWDRGNYGYTF
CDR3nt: TGTGCCAGCAGCCAATGGGACAGGGGAAACTATGGCTACACCTTC

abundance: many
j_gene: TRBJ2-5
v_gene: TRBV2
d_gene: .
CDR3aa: CASRDTGEETQYF
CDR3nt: TGTGCCAGCAGGGACACGGGGGAGGAGACCCAGTACTTC

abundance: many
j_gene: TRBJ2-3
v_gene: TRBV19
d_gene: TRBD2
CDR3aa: CASRRLAGESDTQYF
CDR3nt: TGTGCCAGTAGGAGACTAGCGGGAGAGTCAGATACGCAGTATTTT

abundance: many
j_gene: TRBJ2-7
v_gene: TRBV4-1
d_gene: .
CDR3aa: CASSLGRRTGRYEQYF
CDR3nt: TGCGCCAGCAGCCTGGGAAGGAGGACGGGACGGTACGAGCAGTACTTC

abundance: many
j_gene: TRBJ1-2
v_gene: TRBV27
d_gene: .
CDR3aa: CASSPQGPYGYTF
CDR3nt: TGTGCCAGCAGTCCTCAGGGCCCCTATGGCTACACCTTC

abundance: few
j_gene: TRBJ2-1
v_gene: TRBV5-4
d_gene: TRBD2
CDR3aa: CASSLELADYNEQFF
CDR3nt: TGTGCCAGCAGCTTGGAGCTAGCGGATTACAATGAGCAGTTCTTC

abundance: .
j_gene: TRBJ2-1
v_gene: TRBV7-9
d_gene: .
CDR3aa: CASSEPSQRAGFNEQFF
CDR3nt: TGCGCCAGCAGTGAGCCCTCCCAACGGGCAGGGTTTAATGAGCAGTTCTTC

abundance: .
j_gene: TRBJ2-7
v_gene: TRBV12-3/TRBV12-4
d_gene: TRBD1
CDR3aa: CASSGTGGYNEQYF
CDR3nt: TGTGCCAGCAGCGGGACAGGGGGCTACAACGAGCAGTACTTC

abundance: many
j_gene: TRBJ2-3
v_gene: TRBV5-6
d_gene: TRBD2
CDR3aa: CASSTGRRRSTDTQYF
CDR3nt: TGTGCCAGCAGCACCGGGAGGCGCCGAAGCACAGATACGCAGTATTTT

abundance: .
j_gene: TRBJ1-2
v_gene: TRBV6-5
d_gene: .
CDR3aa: CASSYSNTPTGGYTF
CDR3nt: TGTGCCAGCAGTTACTCGAACACCCCAACGGGTGGCTACACCTTC

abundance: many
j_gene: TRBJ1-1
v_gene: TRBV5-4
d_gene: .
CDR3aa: CASSLRRNGPEAFF
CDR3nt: TGTGCCAGCAGCTTGCGGAGGAATGGTCCTGAAGCTTTCTTT

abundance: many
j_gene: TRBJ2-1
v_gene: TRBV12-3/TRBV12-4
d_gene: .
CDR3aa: CASSFTGSSYNEQFF
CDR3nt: TGTGCCAGCAGTTTCACAGGGAGCTCCTACAATGAGCAGTTCTTC

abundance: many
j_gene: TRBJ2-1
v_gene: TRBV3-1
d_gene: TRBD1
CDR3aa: CASSPLTGGVYNEQFF
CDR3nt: TGTGCCAGCAGCCCCCTGACAGGGGGCGTTTACAATGAGCAGTTCTTC

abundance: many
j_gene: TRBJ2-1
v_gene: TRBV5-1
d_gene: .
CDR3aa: CASSLVTSLTGEQFF
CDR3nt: TGCGCCAGCAGCTTGGTAACGTCCCTGACGGGTGAGCAGTTCTTC

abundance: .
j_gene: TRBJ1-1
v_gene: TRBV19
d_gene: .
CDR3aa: CASSWGANTEAFF
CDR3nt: TGTGCCAGTAGTTGGGGGGCGAACACTGAAGCTTTCTTT

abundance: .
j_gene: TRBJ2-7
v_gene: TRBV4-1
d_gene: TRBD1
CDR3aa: CASSPPGTAGRSYEQYF
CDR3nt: TGCGCCAGCAGCCCCCCCGGGACAGCAGGACGTTCCTACGAGCAGTACTTC

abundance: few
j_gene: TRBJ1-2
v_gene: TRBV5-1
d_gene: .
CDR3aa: CASSLKTGGNYGYTF
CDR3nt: TGCGCCAGCAGCTTGAAGACGGGCGGGAACTATGGCTACACCTTC

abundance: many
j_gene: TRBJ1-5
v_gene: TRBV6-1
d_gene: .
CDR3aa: CASSEARRYQPQHF
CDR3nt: TGTGCCAGCAGTGAAGCTCGGAGGTATCAGCCCCAGCATTTT

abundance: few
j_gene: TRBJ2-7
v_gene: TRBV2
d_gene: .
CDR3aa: CASSQSPRSGYYEQYF
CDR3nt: TGTGCCAGCAGCCAATCCCCCCGAAGCGGGTACTACGAGCAGTACTTC

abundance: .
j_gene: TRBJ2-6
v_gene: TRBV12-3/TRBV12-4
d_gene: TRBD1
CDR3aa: CASSFPGTASGANVLTF
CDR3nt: TGTGCCAGCAGTTTCCCCGGGACAGCCTCTGGGGCCAACGTCCTGACTTTC

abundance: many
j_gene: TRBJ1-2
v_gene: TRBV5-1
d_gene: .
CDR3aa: CASSFQGRDGYTF
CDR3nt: TGCGCCAGCAGCTTCCAGGGAAGGGATGGCTACACCTTC

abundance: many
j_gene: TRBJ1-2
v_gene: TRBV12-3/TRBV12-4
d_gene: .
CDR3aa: CASSLIPGGGYTF
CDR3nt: TGTGCCAGCAGTTTGATTCCGGGGGGTGGCTACACCTTC

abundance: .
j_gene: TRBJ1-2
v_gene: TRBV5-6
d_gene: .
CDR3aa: CASSLGVGQTHGYTF
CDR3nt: TGTGCCAGCAGCTTGGGGGTCGGACAGACTCATGGCTACACCTTC

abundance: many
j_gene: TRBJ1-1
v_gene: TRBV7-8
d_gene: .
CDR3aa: CASSFAGTQNTEAFF
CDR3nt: TGTGCCAGCAGCTTTGCCGGGACACAGAACACTGAAGCTTTCTTT